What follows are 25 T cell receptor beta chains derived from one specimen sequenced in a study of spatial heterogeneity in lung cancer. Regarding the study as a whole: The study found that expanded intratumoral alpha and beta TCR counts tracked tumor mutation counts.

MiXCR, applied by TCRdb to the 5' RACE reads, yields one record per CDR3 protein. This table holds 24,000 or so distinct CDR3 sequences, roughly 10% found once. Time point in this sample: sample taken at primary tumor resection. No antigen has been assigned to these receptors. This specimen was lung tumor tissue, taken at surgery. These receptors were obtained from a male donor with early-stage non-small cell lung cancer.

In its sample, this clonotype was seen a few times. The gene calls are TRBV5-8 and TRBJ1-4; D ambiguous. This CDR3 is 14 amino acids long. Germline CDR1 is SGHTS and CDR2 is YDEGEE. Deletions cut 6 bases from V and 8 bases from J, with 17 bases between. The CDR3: CASKPSVPREKLFF. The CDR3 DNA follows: TGTGCCAGCAAACCTTCCGTACCCAGGGAAAAACTGTTTTTT.

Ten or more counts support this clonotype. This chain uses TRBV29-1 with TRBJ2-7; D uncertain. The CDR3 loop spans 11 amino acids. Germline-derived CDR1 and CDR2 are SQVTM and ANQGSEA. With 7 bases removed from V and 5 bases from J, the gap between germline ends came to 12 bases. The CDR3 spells CSGKDWDEQYF. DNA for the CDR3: TGCAGCGGGAAAGACTGGGACGAGCAGTACTTC.

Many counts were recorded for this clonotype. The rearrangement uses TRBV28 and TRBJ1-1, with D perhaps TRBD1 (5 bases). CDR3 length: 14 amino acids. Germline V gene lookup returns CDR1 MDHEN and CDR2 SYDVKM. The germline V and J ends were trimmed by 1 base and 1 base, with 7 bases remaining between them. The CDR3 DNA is TGTGCCAGCAGTTTATATGACAGGAACACTGAAGCTTTCTTT. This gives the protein CASSLYDRNTEAFF.

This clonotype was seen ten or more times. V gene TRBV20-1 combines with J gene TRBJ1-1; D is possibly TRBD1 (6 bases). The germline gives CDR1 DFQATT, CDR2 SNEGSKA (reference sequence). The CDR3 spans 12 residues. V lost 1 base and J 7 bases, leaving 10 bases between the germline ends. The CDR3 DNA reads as TGCAGTGCTAGAGTAGGGGGGCTTGAAGCTTTCTTT. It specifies CSARVGGLEAFF.

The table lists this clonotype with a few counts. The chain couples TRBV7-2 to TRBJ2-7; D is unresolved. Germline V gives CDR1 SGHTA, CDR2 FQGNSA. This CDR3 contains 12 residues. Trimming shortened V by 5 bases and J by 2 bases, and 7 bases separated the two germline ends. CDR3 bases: TGTGCCAGCAGCAGTTTTGCCTACGAGCAGTACTTC. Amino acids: CASSSFAYEQYF.

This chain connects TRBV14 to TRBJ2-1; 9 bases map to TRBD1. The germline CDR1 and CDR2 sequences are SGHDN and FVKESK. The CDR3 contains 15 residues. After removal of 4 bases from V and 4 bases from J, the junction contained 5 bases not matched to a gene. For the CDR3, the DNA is TGTGCCAGCAGCCCCGGGGACAGGGCTTACAATGAGCAGTTCTTC. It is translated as CASSPGDRAYNEQFF.

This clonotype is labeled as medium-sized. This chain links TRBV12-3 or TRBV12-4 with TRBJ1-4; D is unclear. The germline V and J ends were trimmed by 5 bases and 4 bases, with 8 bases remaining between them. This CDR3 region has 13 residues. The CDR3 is CASSRSNNEKLFF. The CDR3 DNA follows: TGTGCCAGCAGTCGGAGTAATAATGAAAAACTGTTTTTT.

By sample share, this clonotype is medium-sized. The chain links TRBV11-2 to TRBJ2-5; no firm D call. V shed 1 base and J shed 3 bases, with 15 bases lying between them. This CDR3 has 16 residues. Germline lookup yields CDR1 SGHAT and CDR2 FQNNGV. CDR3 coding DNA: TGTGCCAGCAGCTTAGGTCCTCCGGGTCCTAAAGAGACCCAGTACTTC. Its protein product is CASSLGPPGPKETQYF.

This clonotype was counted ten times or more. CDR3 loop: CASSPGADTEAFF. CDR3 DNA sequence: TGTGCCAGCAGCCCAGGGGCCGACACTGAAGCTTTCTTT. The chain carries TRBV5-4 and TRBJ1-1, with D possibly TRBD1 on 6 matching bases. The V end lost 4 bases, the J end lost 3 bases, and 10 bases lay between the germline ends. CDR1 is SGHNT and CDR2 is YYREEE in the germline V gene (reference sequence). The CDR3 length is 13 residues. The entire variable domain, with the rest obtained from reference TRBV5-4 and TRBJ1-1, is as follows: ETGVTQSPTHLIKTRGQQVTLRCSSQSGHNTVSWYQQALGQGPQFIFQYYREEENGRGNFPPRFSGLQFPNYSSELNVNALELDDSALYLCASSPGADTEAFFGQGTRLTVV.

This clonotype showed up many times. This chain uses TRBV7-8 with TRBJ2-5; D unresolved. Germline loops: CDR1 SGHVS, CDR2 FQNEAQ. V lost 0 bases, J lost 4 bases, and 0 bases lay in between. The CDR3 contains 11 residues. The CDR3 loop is CASSLAETQYF. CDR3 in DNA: TGTGCCAGCAGCTTAGCAGAGACCCAGTACTTC.

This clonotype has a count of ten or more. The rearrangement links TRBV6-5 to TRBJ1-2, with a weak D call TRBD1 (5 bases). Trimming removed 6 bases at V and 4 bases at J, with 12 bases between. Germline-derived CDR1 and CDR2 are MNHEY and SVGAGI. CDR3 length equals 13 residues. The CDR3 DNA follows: TGTGCCAGCAGAACAGGTACCAGCTATGGCTACACCTTC. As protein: CASRTGTSYGYTF.

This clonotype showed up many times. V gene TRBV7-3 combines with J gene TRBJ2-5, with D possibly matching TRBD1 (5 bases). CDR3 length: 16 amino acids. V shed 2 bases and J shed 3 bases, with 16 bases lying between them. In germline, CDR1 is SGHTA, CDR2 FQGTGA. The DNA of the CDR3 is TGTGCCAGCAGCTTAGGTCAGGGCACGTATGAAGAGACCCAGTACTTC. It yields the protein CASSLGQGTYEETQYF.

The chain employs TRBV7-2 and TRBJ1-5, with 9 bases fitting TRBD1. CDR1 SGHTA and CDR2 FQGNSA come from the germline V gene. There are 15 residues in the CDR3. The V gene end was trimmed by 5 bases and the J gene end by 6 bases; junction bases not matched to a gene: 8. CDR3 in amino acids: CASSADRGAIQPQHF. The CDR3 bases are TGTGCCAGCAGCGCGGACAGGGGAGCCATTCAGCCCCAGCATTTT.

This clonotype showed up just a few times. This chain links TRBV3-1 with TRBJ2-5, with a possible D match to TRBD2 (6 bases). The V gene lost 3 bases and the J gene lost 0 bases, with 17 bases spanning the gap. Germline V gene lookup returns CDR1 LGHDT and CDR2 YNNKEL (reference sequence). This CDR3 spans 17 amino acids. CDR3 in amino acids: CASSHHLLAAYQETQYF. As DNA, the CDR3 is TGTGCCAGCAGCCACCACCTTTTAGCGGCGTACCAAGAGACCCAGTACTTC.

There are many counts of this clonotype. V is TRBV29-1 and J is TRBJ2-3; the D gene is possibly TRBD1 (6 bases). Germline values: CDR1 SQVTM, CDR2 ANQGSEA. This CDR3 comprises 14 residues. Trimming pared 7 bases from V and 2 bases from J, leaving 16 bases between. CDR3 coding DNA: TGCAGCGCATCTGGGCAGGGGTTCACAGATACGCAGTATTTT. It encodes CSASGQGFTDTQYF.

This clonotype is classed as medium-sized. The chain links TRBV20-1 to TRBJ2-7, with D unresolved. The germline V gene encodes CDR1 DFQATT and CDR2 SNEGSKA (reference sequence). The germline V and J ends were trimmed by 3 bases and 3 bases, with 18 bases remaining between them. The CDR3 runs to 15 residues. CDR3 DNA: TGCAGTGCTAGCCCTCGTATTCCCGACCACTACGAGCAGTACTTC. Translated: CSASPRIPDHYEQYF.

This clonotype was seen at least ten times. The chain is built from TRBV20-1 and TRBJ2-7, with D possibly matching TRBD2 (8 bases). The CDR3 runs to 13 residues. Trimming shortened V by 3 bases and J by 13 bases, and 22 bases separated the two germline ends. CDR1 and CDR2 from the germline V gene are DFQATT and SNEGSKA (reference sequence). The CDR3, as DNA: TGCAGTGCTAGCGCGGGGGGTGTTCGGGACAGCTACTTC. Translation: CSASAGGVRDSYF.

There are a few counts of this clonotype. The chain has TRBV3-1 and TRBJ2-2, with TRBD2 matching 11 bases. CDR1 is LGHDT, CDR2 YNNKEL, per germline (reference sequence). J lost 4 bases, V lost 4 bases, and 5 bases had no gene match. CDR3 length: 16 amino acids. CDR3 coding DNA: TGTGCCAGCAGCCTCATAGCGGGAGGGAGCACCGGGGAGCTGTTTTTT. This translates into CASSLIAGGSTGELFF.

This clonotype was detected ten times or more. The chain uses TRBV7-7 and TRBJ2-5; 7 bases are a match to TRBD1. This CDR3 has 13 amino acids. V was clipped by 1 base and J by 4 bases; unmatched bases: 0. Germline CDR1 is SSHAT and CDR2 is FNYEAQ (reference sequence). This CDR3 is CASSLDRGETQYF. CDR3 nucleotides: TGTGCCAGCAGCTTAGACAGGGGAGAGACCCAGTACTTC.

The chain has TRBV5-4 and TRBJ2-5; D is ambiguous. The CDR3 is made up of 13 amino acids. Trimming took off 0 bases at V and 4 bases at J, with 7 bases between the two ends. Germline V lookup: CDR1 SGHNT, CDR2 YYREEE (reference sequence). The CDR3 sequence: CASSLAQGETQYF. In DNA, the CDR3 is TGTGCCAGCAGCTTGGCCCAAGGAGAGACCCAGTACTTC.

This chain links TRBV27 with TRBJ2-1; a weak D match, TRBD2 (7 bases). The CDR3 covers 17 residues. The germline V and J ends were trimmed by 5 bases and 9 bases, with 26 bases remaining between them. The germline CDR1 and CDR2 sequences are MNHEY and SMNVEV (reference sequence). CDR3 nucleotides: TGTGCCAGCAGTAGGACAGCTAGCGGCACGTCGAATGTTGAGCAGTTCTTC. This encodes CASSRTASGTSNVEQFF.

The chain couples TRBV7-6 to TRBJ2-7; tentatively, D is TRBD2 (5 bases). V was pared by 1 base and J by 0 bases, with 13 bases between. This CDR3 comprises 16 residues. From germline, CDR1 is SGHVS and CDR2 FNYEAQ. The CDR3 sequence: CASSLGPTRSSYEQYF. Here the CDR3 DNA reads TGTGCCAGCAGCTTAGGCCCCACTAGAAGCTCCTACGAGCAGTACTTC.

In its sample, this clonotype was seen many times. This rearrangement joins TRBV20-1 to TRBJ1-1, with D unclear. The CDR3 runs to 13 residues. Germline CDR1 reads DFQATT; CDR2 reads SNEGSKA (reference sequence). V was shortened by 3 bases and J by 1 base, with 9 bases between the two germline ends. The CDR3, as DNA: TGCAGTGCTAGGCGACGCCCGAACACTGAAGCTTTCTTT. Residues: CSARRRPNTEAFF.

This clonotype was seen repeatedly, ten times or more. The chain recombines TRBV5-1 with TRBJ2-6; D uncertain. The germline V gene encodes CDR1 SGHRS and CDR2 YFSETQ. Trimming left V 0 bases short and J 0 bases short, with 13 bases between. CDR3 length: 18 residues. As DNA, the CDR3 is TGCGCCAGCAGCTTGGTGGTAGGCCCAAGCTCTGGGGCCAACGTCCTGACTTTC. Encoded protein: CASSLVVGPSSGANVLTF.

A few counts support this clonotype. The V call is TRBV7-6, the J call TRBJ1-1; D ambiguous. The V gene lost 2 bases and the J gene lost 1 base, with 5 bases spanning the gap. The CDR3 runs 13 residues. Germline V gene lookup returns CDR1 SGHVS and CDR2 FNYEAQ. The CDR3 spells CASSLRTNTEAFF. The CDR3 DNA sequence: TGTGCCAGCAGCTTAAGGACGAACACTGAAGCTTTCTTT. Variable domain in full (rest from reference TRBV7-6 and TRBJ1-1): GAGVSQSPRYKVTKRGQDVALRCDPISGHVSLYWYRQALGQGPEFLTYFNYEAQQDKSGLPNDRFSAERPEGSISTLTIQRTEQRDSAMYRCASSLRTNTEAFFGQGTRLTVV.